The rows below give T cell receptor beta chains drawn from one sample of a study of PD-1 blockade in classical Hodgkin lymphoma. The assay was immunoSEQ multiplex PCR, and TCRdb's table has in-frame clones only and misses some. The sample lists more than 30,000 clones, about 91% occurring once. The sequencing here drew on peripheral blood mononuclear cells (PBMCs), taken before the second cycle of nivolumab. These receptors originate from a human donor with classical Hodgkin lymphoma. The CDR3 runs from the conserved cysteine through the conserved F or W. The D gene is left open where the match is weak. The size entry is marked missing in some rows and otherwise reads once, few, many or a size class.

CDR3 protein: CAWSRGTGSGNTIYF; CDR3 DNA: TGTGCCTGGAGTCGCGGGACAGGCTCTGGAAACACCATATATTTT; D gene: TRBD1; clone size: -; V gene: TRBV30; J gene: TRBJ1-3; CDR3 length: 15
CDR3 protein: CASSPNRGSNEQFF; CDR3 DNA: TGCGCCAGCAGCCCGAACAGGGGTAGTAATGAGCAGTTCTTC; D gene: TRBD1; clone size: -; V gene: TRBV5-1; J gene: TRBJ2-1; CDR3 length: 14
CDR3 protein: CASRRQSRLDTQYF; CDR3 DNA: TGTGCCAGCAGAAGACAATCACGTCTGGATACGCAGTATTTT; D gene: -; clone size: few; V gene: TRBV5-6; J gene: TRBJ2-3; CDR3 length: 14
CDR3 protein: CASISTGGSQETQYF; CDR3 DNA: TGTGCCAGCATCTCGACAGGGGGGTCCCAAGAGACCCAGTACTTC; D gene: TRBD1; clone size: -; V gene: TRBV28; J gene: TRBJ2-5; CDR3 length: 15
CDR3 protein: CASSPPGANTEAFF; CDR3 DNA: TGCGCCAGCAGCCCCCCTGGAGCGAACACTGAAGCTTTCTTT; D gene: -; clone size: -; V gene: TRBV5-1; J gene: TRBJ1-1; CDR3 length: 14
CDR3 protein: CASSPPATGSYNEQFF; CDR3 DNA: TGTGCCAGCTCACCGCCCGCCACTGGCTCCTACAATGAGCAGTTCTTC; D gene: -; clone size: -; V gene: TRBV18; J gene: TRBJ2-1; CDR3 length: 16
CDR3 protein: CASSQGRGLYEQYF; CDR3 DNA: TGTGCCAGCAGCCAAGGACGCGGGCTCTACGAGCAGTACTTC; D gene: -; clone size: -; V gene: TRBV14; J gene: TRBJ2-7; CDR3 length: 14
CDR3 protein: CASSLAGDRRDSPLHF; CDR3 DNA: TGTGCCAGCAGCTTAGCCGGTGACAGGAGAGATTCACCCCTCCACTTT; D gene: -; clone size: once; V gene: TRBV13; J gene: TRBJ1-6; CDR3 length: 16
CDR3 protein: CASSPDLAYEQYF; CDR3 DNA: TGTGCCAGCTCACCAGATCTAGCTTACGAGCAGTACTTC; D gene: -; clone size: -; V gene: TRBV18; J gene: TRBJ2-7; CDR3 length: 13
CDR3 protein: CASSAGTGLVADTQYF; CDR3 DNA: TGTGCCAGCAGCGCGGGGACAGGGTTAGTGGCAGATACGCAGTATTTT; D gene: TRBD1; clone size: -; V gene: TRBV9; J gene: TRBJ2-3; CDR3 length: 16
CDR3 protein: CASSYDSSQYF; CDR3 DNA: TGTGCCAGCAGCTACGACTCGTCCCAGTACTTC; D gene: -; clone size: -; V gene: TRBV7-9; J gene: TRBJ2-5; CDR3 length: 11